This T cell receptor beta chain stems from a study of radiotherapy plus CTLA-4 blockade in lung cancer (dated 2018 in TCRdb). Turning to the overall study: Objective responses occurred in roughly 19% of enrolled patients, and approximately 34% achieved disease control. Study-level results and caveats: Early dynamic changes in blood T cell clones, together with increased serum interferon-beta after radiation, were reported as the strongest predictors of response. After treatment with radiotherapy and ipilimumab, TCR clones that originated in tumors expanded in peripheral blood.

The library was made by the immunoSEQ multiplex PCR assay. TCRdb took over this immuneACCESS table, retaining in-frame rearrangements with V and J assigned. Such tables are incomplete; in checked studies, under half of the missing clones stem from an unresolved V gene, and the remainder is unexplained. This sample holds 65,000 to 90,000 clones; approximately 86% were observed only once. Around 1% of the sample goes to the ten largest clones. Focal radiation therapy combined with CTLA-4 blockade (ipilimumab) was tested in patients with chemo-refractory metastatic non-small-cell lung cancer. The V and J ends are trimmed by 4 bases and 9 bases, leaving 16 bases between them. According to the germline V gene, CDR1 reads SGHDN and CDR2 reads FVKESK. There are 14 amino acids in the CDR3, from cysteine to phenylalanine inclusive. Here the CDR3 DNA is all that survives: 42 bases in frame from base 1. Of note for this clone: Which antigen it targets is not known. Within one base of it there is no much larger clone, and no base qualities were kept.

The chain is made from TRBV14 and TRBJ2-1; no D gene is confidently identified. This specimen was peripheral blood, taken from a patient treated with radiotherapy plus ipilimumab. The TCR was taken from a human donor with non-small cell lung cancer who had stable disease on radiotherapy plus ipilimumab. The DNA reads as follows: TGTGCCAGCAGCCGCTCGCTACTACAAGGTGAGCAGTTCTTC. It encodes CASSRSLLQGEQFF.